These T cell receptor beta chains were read from a single sample in a study of T-cell reconstitution after alpha-beta-depleted transplantation in children. TCRdb reprocessed the PCR reads with MiXCR, giving one entry per CDR3 protein. The data contain about 540,000 distinct CDR3 sequences, around 27% of them seen just once; the ten biggest clones take up around 36%. This sample comprised PBMCs, obtained before TCRalphabeta/CD19-depleted stem cell transplant. Source of these receptors: a boy under three years old with Wiskott-Aldrich syndrome, due to receive a stem cell transplant. Both conserved end residues are part of each CDR3.

TRBJ1-1,TRBV12-3/TRBV12-4,CASSFKGLNTEAFF
TRBJ1-5,TRBV20-1,CSARGNWQEGNQPQHF
TRBJ2-7,TRBV9,CASSVEPEFPHEQYF
TRBJ1-4,TRBV5-1,CASSTGDRESEKLFF
TRBJ2-1,TRBV10-3,CAISEGKAEQFF
TRBJ2-7,TRBV7-8,CASSGDYSVQYF
TRBJ1-5,TRBV27,CASSWVSGQPQHF
TRBJ1-3,TRBV29-1,CSVEWFGGSGNTIYF
TRBJ2-3,TRBV18,CASSPRLPVASTDTQYF
TRBJ1-2,TRBV7-8,CASSLGTGYTF
TRBJ2-1,TRBV5-1,CASGLAGATNEQFF
TRBJ2-1,TRBV11-2,CASSPRGLAGGQSNEQFF
TRBJ2-5,TRBV12-3/TRBV12-4,CASILGLAGGETQYF
TRBJ2-2,TRBV19,CASSIISGSNTGELFF
TRBJ2-3,TRBV5-1,CASSLFSPDTQYF
TRBJ2-4,TRBV5-1,CASSLDRSLAKNIQYF
TRBJ1-2,TRBV5-1,CASSWGDYGYTF
TRBJ1-5,TRBV7-6,CASSLGSLGSGQPQHF
TRBJ2-1,TRBV9,CASSVGTSGRIYEQFF
TRBJ2-1,TRBV20-1,CSAKAGGPYNEQFF
TRBJ2-5,TRBV5-1,CASSLVGLAGGSETQYF
TRBJ1-5,TRBV27,CASSLTSRVGQPQHF
TRBJ1-5,TRBV7-2,CASSYRIRQPQHF
TRBJ2-1,TRBV29-1,CSVDLGGLAGYLSYNEQFF
TRBJ2-3,TRBV7-9,CASSLLSGVTDTQYF
TRBJ2-1,TRBV11-2,CASSWTGGWYNEQFF
TRBJ2-1,TRBV20-1,CSAPRGPYNEQFF
TRBJ2-1,TRBV25-1,CASSEPTGNVNEQFF
TRBJ1-3,TRBV5-1,CASSLEGAPGNTIYF
TRBJ2-3,TRBV20-1,CSASLTGGTDTQYF
TRBJ2-3,TRBV2,CASRDRSSTDTQYF
TRBJ2-5,TRBV11-2,CASSLRSSGAQETQYF
TRBJ2-1,TRBV12-3/TRBV12-4,CASSWPSGAPHEQFF
TRBJ1-1,TRBV3-1,CASSQEPMGGTEAFF
TRBJ2-1,TRBV7-2,CASSDRDFYNEQFF
TRBJ2-3,TRBV5-1,CASSPLLGVSTDTQYF
TRBJ2-3,TRBV25-1,CASSEYQLAGSTDTQYF
TRBJ1-1,TRBV27,CASSIEAGDYTEAFF
TRBJ2-7,TRBV20-1,CSATLSGHYDYEQYF
TRBJ1-2,TRBV5-5,CASSLVSAGSRGYTF
TRBJ1-1,TRBV5-1,CASSGGGGTEAFF
TRBJ1-4,TRBV5-1,CASSPRTGIEKLFF
TRBJ2-7,TRBV5-1,CASSPQGRTYEQYF
TRBJ1-1,TRBV29-1,CSVGAMNTEAFF
TRBJ1-3,TRBV20-1,CSAALPYGNTIYF
TRBJ2-2,TRBV5-1,CASSQGTMNTGELFF
TRBJ1-2,TRBV11-2,CASSPGTGANYGYTF
TRBJ1-1,TRBV12-3/TRBV12-4,CASSPGGTMNTEAFF
TRBJ1-2,TRBV6-4,CASSASSGGAGYTF
TRBJ2-1,TRBV6-1,CASSSIGGSVGEQFF